This T cell receptor (beta chain) is from a study of T-cell reconstitution after alpha-beta-depleted transplantation in children. The CDR3 extends over 18 amino acids. Germline V gene data show CDR1 as MDHEN and CDR2 as SYDVKM. Unmatched junction bases numbered 17, after V lost 6 bases and J lost 0 bases. Using unique molecular identifiers, the investigators prepared the TCRbeta library. TCRdb re-called the PCR reads through MiXCR, storing one row per CDR3 protein. The table includes about 980,000 distinct CDR3 sequences, about 29% detected once. The sample was PBMCs, mostly from graft donor cells, taken 360 days after TCRalphabeta/CD19-depleted stem cell transplant. This clonotype was obtained from a boy less than two years old who had a stem cell transplant for SCID, so the T cells may come from the graft donor. The chain uses TRBV28 and TRBJ2-7; 7 bases agree with TRBD2. The CDR3 DNA reads TGTGCCAGCAGACCCATCGGGCTGCGGGGGACCAGCTCCTACGAGCAGTACTTC. Amino acids: CASRPIGLRGTSSYEQYF.